This TCR beta chain was captured in a study of blood T cell repertoires in COVID-19. Study summary: Samples representing acute and convalescent COVID-19 were sourced from the United States, Italy and Spain. T cells, B-cell-depleted T cells, or PBMCs supplied cDNA or gDNA.

Per the original data handling: Reference gene primer amplification in the assay estimated nucleated cell counts. Produced via immunoSEQ multiplex PCR; TCRdb's table is partial and in-frame only. V, J and clone size derive from that table, while D and trimming were established from the DNA sequence. In the table there are about 70,000 clones, 75% to 90% of which are singletons. The CDR3 contains 17 residues. The germline V gene encodes CDR1 SGHRS and CDR2 YFSETQ. V lost 1 base to trimming and J lost 4 bases; unmatched junction nucleotides: 13. Sequenced input: peripheral blood. The sequence came from a middle-aged man with active COVID-19. The gene calls are TRBV5-1 and TRBJ1-1; TRBD1 aligns across 7 bases. CDR3 residues: CASSLNSGGVVGTEAFF. CDR3 DNA sequence: TGCGCCAGCAGCTTGAACTCAGGGGGTGTAGTCGGCACTGAAGCTTTCTTT.